This TCR beta chain was recovered during a study of shared clonotypes between healthy human individuals. Study-wide context: Donors consisted of a couple of women and a few men between 18 and 49.

V was cut by 5 bases and J by 1 base, with 14 bases left in between. This CDR3 region has 16 residues. Germline V gives CDR1 SEHNR, CDR2 FQNEAQ (reference sequence). TCRdb's copy holds only in-frame clones and misses some; the assay was immunoSEQ multiplex PCR. The sample lists about 2.2 million clones, approximately 92% occurring once. With respect to this clone: Antigen specificity is unknown.

Study conclusions and caveats: What limited the represented genetic and exposure-history diversity was the small number of donors.

Selected positively for CCR7 and CD45RO-negative, naive CD8 cells excluded terminally differentiated effector memory CD45RA+ cells. This TCR derives from a man younger than 30 in good health. Some clones in this sample may be carry-over from other donors' samples. The specimen was naive CD8+ T cells from PBMCs. The genes are TRBV7-9 and TRBJ2-2, with D perhaps TRBD1 (5 bases). The CDR3 loop reads CASSNRQKLNTGELFF. CDR3 in DNA: TGTGCCAGCAGCAATCGACAGAAATTGAACACCGGGGAGCTGTTTTTT. The whole variable domain, filled in from reference TRBV7-9 and TRBJ2-2, reads DTGVSQNPRHKITKRGQNVTFRCDPISEHNRLYWYRQTLGQGPEFLTYFQNEAQLEKSRLLSDRFSAERPKGSFSTLEIQRTEQGDSAMYLCASSNRQKLNTGELFFGEGSRLTVL.